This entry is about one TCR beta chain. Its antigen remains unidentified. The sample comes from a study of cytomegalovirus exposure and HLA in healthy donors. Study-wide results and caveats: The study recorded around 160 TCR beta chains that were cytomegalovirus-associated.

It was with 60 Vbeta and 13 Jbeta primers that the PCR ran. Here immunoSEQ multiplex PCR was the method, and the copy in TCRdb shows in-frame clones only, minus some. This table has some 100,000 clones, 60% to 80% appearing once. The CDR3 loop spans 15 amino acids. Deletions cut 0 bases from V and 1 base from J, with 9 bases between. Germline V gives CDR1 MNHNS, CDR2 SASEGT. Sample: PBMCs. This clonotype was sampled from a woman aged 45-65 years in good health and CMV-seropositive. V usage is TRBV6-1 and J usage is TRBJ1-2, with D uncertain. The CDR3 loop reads CASSEAHGSNYGYTF. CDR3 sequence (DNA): TGTGCCAGCAGTGAAGCACACGGGAGTAACTATGGCTACACCTTC.